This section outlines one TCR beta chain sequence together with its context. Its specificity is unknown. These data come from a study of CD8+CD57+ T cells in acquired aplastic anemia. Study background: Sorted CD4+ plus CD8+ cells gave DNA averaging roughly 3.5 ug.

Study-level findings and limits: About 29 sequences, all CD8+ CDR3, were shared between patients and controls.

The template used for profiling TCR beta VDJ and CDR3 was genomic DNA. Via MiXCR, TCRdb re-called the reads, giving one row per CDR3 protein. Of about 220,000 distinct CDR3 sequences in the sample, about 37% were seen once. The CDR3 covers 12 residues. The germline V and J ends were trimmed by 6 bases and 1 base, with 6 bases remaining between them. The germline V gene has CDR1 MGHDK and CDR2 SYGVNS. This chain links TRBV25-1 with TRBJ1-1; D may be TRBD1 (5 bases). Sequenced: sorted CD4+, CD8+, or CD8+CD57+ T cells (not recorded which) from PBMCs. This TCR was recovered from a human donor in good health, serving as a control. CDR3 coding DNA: TGTGCCAGCAGCCAGGGGAACACTGAAGCTTTCTTT. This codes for CASSQGNTEAFF. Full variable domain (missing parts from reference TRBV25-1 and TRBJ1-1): EADIYQTPRYLVIGTGKKITLECSQTMGHDKMYWYQQDPGMELHLIHYSYGVNSTEKGDLSSESTVSRIRTEHFPLTLESARPSHTSQYLCASSQGNTEAFFGQGTRLTVV.